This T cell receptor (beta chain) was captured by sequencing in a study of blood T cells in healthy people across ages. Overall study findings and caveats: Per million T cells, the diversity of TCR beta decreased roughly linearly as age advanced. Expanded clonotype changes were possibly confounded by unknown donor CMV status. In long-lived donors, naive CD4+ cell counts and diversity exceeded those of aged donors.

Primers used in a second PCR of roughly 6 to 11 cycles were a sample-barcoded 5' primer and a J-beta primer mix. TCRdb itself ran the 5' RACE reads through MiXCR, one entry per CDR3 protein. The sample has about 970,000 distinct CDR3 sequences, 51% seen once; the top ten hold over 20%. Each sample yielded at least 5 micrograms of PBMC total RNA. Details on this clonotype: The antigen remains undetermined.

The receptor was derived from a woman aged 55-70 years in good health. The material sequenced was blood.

CDR3 DNA: TGTGCCAGCAGCCCGGAGGCGAACACTGAAGCTTTCTTT. Translating it yields CASSPEANTEAFF. The V gene is TRBV7-3, the J gene TRBJ1-1; D uncertain. Between the trimmed V and J ends, which lost 5 bases and 1 base, there was a span of 8 bases. The CDR3 has 13 residues. The germline V gene has CDR1 SGHTA and CDR2 FQGTGA.